This T cell receptor beta chain was captured in a study of cytomegalovirus exposure and HLA in healthy donors. Trimming left V 10 bases short and J 0 bases short, with 14 bases between. The CDR3 has 14 amino acids. Germline values: CDR1 ENHRY, CDR2 SYGVKD. Study-wide results and limits: For most TCR sequences rarity was the rule, although some public TCRs occurred in many donors.

A remark on this clone: The antigen is undetermined.

Sequenced by immunoSEQ multiplex PCR; TCRdb stores in-frame clones only, minus some. The data show 86,000 or so clones, 90% to 97% seen once. The sequence was obtained from a young man in good health and CMV-seropositive. The genes are TRBV10-3 and TRBJ2-3; perhaps TRBD2 as D (6 bases). Sequencing used PBMCs. Written as DNA, the CDR3 is TGTGCCACCTGGGACTCAACTAGCACAGATACGCAGTATTTT. Translation: CATWDSTSTDTQYF.